This TCR beta chain was identified during a study of blood T cell repertoires in COVID-19. Study overall: Acute and convalescent COVID-19 samples came from the United States, Italy and Spain. PBMCs, B-cell-depleted T cells, or T cells provided the cDNA or gDNA that made up the material.

Germline V gene data show CDR1 as SGHAT and CDR2 as FQNNGV. This CDR3 has 13 residues. Trimming cost V 1 base and J 3 bases, with 7 bases left between them. This clone occurred many times. In the original analysis: Counts of nucleated cells, estimated from reference gene primer amplification, were obtained. Libraries were prepared by immunoSEQ multiplex PCR; TCRdb keeps only in-frame clonotypes and omits some of them. V and J calls and clone size come straight from that table; D and trimming were deduced from the DNA. The sample includes some 260,000 clones, 70% to 85% of them seen just once. The sequence was obtained from an elderly woman with acute or convalescent COVID-19. Sample: peripheral blood. J is TRBJ2-7 and V is TRBV11-2; D unresolved. The CDR3 sequence is CASSLGGLYEQYF. The CDR3 coding sequence is TGTGCCAGCAGCTTAGGAGGCCTCTACGAGCAGTACTTC.